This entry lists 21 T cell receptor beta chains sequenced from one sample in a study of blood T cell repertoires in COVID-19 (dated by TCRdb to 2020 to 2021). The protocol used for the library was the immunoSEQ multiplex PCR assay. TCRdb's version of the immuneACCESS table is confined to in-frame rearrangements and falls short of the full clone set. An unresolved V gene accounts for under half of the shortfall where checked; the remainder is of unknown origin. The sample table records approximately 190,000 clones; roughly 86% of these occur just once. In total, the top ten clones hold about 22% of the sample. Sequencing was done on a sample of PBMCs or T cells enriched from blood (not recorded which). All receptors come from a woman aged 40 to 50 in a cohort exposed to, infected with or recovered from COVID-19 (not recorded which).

CDR3 residues: CASSEGLATYNEQFF. The CDR3 region has the DNA TGTGCCAGCAGTGAGGGACTAGCGACTTACAATGAGCAGTTCTTC. The V gene is TRBV2, the J gene TRBJ2-1, with 10 bases that match TRBD2. Germline trimming cut 3 bases from V and 4 bases from J; bases unmatched to any gene: 3. In germline, CDR1 is SNHLY, CDR2 FYNNEI. CDR3 length equals 15 residues.

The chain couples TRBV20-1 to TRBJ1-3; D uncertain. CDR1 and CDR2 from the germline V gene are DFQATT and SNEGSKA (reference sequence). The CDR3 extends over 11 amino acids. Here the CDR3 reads CSLRFGNTIYF. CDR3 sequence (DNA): TGCAGCTTGAGGTTCGGGAACACCATATATTTT.

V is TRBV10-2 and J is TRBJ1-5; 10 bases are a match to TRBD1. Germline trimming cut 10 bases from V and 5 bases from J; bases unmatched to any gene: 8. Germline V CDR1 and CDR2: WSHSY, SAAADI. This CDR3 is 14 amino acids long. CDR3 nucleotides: TGCGCCACCAAGAGGACAGGGGGAGATCAGCCCCAGCATTTT. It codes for CATKRTGGDQPQHF.

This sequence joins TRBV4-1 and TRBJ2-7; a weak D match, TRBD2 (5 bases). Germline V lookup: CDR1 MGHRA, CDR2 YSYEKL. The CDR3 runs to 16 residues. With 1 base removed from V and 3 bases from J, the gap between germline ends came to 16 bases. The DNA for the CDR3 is TGCGCCAGCAGCCAAGGTCCCGCTGGGAGATTCTACGAGCAGTACTTC. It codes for CASSQGPAGRFYEQYF.

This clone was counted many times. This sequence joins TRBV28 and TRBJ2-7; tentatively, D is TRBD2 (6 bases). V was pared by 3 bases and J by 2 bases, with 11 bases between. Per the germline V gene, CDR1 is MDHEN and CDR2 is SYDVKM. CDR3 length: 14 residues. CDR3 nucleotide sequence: TGTGCCAGCAGTTTGTCGGGGGAACCCTACGAGCAGTACTTC. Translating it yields CASSLSGEPYEQYF.

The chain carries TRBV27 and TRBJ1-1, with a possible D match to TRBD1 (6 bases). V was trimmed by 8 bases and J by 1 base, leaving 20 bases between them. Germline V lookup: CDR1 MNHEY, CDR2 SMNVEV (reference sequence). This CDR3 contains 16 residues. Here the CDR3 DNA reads TGTGCCAGCGGGGTTATTACCTCAGGGGCGAACACTGAAGCTTTCTTT. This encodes CASGVITSGANTEAFF.

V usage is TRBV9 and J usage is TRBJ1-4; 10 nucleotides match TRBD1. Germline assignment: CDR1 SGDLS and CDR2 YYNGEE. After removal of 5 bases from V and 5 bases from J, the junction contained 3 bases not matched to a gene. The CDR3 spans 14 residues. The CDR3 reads CASRGTGANEKLFF. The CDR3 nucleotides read TGTGCCAGCAGAGGGACAGGGGCAAATGAAAAACTGTTTTTT.

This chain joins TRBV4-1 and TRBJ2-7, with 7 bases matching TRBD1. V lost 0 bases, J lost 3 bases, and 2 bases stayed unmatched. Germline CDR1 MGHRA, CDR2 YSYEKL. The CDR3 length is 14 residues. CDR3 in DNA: TGCGCCAGCAGCCAAGAACAGGGGAGCTACGAGCAGTACTTC. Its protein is CASSQEQGSYEQYF.

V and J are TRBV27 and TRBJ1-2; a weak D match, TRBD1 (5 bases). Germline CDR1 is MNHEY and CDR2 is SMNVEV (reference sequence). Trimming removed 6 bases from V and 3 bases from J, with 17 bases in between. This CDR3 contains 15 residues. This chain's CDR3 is CASSLFWGQDYGYTF. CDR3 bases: TGTGCCAGCAGCCTATTTTGGGGCCAGGACTATGGCTACACCTTC.

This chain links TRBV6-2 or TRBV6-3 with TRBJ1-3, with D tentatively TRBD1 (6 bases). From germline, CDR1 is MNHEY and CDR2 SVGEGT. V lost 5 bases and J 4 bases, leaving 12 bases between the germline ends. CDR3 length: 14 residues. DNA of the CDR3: TGTGCCAGCAGTGACCCAGGGGACGGAAACACCATATATTTT. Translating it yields CASSDPGDGNTIYF.

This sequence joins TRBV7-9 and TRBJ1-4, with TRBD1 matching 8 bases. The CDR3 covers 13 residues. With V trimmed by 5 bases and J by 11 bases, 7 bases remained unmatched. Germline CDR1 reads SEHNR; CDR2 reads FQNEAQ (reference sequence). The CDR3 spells CASSLTTGDKLFF. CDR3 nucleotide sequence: TGTGCCAGCAGCCTAACGACAGGGGATAAACTGTTTTTT.

This CDR3 is CSAETRVSNQPQHF. As DNA, the CDR3 is TGCAGCGCCGAGACTAGAGTGAGCAATCAGCCCCAGCATTTT. The V and J genes are TRBV29-1 and TRBJ1-5; D call uncertain. The CDR3 is made up of 14 amino acids. V lost 7 bases to trimming and J lost 1 base, with 14 bases between them. Germline-derived CDR1 and CDR2 are SQVTM and ANQGSEA.

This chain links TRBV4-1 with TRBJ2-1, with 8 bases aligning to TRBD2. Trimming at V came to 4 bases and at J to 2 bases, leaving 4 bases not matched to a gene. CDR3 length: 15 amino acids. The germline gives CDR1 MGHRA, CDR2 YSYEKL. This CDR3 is CASSLGREAYNEQFF. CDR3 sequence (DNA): TGCGCCAGCAGCCTCGGGCGGGAGGCCTACAATGAGCAGTTCTTC.

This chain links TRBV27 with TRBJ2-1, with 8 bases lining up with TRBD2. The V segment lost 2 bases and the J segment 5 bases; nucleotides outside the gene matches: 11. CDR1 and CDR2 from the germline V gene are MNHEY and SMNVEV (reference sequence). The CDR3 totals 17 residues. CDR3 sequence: CASSLRSGGVIDNEQFF. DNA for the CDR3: TGTGCCAGCAGTTTAAGAAGCGGGGGCGTAATTGACAATGAGCAGTTCTTC.

This CDR3 reads CASSPGQGRWEGYTF. CDR3 coding DNA: TGCGCCAGCAGTCCGGGCCAGGGCCGATGGGAAGGCTACACCTTC. The chain uses TRBV4-1 and TRBJ1-2, with D perhaps TRBD1 (5 bases). Germline loops: CDR1 MGHRA, CDR2 YSYEKL. The CDR3 contains 15 residues. The V end lost 6 bases, the J end lost 8 bases, and 22 bases lay between the germline ends.

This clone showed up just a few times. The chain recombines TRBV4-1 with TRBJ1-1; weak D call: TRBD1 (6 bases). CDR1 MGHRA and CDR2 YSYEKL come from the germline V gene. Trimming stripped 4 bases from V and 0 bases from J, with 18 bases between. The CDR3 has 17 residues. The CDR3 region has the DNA TGCGCCAGCAGCCGGGACGGGGGGCGAAGTGTGAACACTGAAGCTTTCTTT. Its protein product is CASSRDGGRSVNTEAFF.

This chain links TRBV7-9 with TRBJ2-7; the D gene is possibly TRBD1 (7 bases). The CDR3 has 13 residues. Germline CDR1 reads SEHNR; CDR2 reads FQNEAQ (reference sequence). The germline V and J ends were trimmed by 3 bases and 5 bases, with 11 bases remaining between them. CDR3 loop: CASSFQGGNEQYF. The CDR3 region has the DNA TGTGCCAGCAGCTTTCAGGGGGGTAACGAGCAGTACTTC.

The CDR3 spells CASSWDSRNTGELFF. The CDR3 bases are TGTGCCAGCAGTTGGGACAGCCGAAACACCGGGGAGCTGTTTTTT. The rearrangement joins TRBV6-2 or TRBV6-3 to TRBJ2-2; TRBD1 matches at 7 bases. The CDR3 covers 15 residues. Germline trimming cut 4 bases from V and 2 bases from J; bases unmatched to any gene: 4. Germline CDR1 MNHEY, CDR2 SVGEGT.

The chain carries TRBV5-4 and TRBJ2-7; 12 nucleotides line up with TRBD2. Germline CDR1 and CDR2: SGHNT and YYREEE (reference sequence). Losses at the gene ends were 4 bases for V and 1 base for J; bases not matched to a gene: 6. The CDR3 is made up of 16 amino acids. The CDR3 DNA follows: TGTGCCAGCAGCACGAACGGACTAGCGGGATCCTACGAGCAGTACTTC. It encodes CASSTNGLAGSYEQYF.

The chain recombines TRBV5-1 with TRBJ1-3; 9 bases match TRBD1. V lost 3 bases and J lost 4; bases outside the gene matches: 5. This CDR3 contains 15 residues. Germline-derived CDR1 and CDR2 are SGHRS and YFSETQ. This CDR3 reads CASSSRTGDGNTIYF. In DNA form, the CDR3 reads TGCGCCAGCAGCTCTCGGACAGGGGACGGAAACACCATATATTTT. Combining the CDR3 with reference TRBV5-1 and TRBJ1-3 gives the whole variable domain KAGVTQTPRYLIKTRGQQVTLSCSPISGHRSVSWYQQTPGQGLQFLFEYFSETQRNKGNFPGRFSGRQFSNSRSEMNVSTLELGDSALYLCASSSRTGDGNTIYFGEGSWLTVV.

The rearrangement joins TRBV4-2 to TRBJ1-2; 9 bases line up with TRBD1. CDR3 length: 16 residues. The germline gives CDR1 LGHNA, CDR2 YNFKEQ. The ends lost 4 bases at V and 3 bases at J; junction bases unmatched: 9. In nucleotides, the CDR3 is TGTGCCAGCAGCCTATACAACAGGGGGCGCGACTATGGCTACACCTTC. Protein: CASSLYNRGRDYGYTF.